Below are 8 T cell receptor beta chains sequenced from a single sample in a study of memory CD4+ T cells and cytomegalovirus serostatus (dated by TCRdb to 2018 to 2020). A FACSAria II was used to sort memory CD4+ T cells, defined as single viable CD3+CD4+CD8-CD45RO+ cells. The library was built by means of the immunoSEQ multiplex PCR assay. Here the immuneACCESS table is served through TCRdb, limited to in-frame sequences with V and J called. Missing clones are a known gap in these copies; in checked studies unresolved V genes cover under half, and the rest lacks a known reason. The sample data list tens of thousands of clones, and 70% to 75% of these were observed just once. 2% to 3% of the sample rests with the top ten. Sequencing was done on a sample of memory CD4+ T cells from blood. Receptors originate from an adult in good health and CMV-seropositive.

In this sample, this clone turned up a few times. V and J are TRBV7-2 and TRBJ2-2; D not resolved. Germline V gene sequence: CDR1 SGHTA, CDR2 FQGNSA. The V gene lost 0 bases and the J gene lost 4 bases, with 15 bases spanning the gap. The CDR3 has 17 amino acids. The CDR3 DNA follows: TGTGCCAGCAGCTTAGCCCCGATTAGTGTGGTCACCGGGGAGCTGTTTTTT. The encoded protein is CASSLAPISVVTGELFF.

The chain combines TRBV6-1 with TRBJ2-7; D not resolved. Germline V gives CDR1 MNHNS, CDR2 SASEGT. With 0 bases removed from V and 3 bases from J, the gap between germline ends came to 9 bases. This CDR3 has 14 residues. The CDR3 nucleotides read TGTGCCAGCAGTGAAGCGGAGCACCTCTACGAGCAGTACTTC. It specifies CASSEAEHLYEQYF.

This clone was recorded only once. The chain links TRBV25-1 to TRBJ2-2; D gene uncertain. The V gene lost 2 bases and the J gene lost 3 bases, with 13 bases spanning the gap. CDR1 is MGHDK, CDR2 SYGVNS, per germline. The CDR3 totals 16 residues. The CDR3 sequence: CASSEGFNSYTGELFF. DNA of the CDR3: TGTGCCAGCAGTGAAGGATTCAACTCCTACACCGGGGAGCTGTTTTTT.

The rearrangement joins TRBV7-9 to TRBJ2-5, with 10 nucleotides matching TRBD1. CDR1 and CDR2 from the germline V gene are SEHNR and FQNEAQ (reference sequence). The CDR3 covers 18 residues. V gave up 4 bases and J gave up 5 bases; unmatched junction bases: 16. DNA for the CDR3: TGTGCCAGCAGCTCTCCCGCCGCGGACAGGGGGTTTCGGGAGACCCAGTACTTC. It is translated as CASSSPAADRGFRETQYF.

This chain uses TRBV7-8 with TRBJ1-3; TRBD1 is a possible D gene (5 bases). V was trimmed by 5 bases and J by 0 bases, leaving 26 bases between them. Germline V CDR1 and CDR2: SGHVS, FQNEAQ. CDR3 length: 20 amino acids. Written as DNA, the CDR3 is TGTGCCAGCAGCACGGAGGGAGGGGCAGGATTTTTTTACTCTGGAAACACCATATATTTT. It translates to CASSTEGGAGFFYSGNTIYF.

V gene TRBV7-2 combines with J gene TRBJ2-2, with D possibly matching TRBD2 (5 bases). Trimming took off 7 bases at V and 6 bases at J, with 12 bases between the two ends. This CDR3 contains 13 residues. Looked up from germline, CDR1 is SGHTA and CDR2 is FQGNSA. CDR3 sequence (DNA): TGTGCCAGCAACAAACTAGTTTCCGGGGAGCTGTTTTTT. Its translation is CASNKLVSGELFF.

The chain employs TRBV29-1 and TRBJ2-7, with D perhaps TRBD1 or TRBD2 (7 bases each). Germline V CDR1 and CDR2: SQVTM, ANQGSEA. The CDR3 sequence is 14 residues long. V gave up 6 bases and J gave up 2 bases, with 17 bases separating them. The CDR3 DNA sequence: TGCAGCGTCCAGGGGGTGGCGGGAGCCTACGAGCAGTACTTC. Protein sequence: CSVQGVAGAYEQYF.

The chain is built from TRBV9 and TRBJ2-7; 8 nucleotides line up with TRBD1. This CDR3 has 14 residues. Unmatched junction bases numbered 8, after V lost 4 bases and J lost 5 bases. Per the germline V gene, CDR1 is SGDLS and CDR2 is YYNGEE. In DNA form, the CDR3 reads TGTGCCAGCAGCCCCCACGGACAGGGAAACGAGCAGTACTTC. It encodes CASSPHGQGNEQYF.